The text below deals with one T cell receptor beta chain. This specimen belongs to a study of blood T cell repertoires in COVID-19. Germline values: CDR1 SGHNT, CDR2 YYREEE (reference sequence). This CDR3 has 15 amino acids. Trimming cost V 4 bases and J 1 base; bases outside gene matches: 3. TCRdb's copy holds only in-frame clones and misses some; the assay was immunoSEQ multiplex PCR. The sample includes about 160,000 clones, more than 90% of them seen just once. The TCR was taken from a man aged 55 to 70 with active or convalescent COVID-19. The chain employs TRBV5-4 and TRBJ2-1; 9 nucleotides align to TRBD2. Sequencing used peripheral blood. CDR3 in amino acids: CASSRSGRSYNEQFF. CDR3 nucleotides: TGTGCCAGCAGCCGGAGCGGGAGGTCCTACAATGAGCAGTTCTTC.